This T cell receptor beta chain originates from a study of breast tumors, draining lymph nodes, adjacent tissues. This clonotype was picked up many times. The antigen is undetermined. Study-wide results and limits: Luminal-like breast cancer showed significantly greater tumor-nontumor repertoire similarity than basal-like breast cancer did.

Samples came from axillary lymph nodes draining the breast cancer. TCRdb analysed the multiplex PCR reads with MiXCR anew, one entry per CDR3 protein. The sample yields 150,000 to 250,000 distinct CDR3 sequences, approximately 30% seen once. The receptor's source is a female donor with breast cancer. Some clones in this sample may be carry-over from other donors' samples. Sequenced sample: axillary lymph node tissue.

CDR3: CSVAGGQGASYEQYF. CDR3 bases: TGCAGCGTTGCGGGGGGACAGGGGGCCTCCTACGAGCAGTACTTC. The chain couples TRBV29-1 to TRBJ2-7; 12 bases agree with TRBD1. The CDR3 sequence is 15 residues long. The V gene end was trimmed by 4 bases and the J gene end by 0 bases; junction bases not matched to a gene: 4. From germline, CDR1 is SQVTM and CDR2 ANQGSEA.